The 16 T cell receptor beta chains below were found in one sample sequenced in a study of T cell changes during pregnancy in multiple sclerosis. Generated by immunoSEQ multiplex PCR, the TCRdb table keeps only in-frame clones and is missing some. Altogether around 70,000 clones are present, almost 95% being singletons, with the ten largest covering under 3%. Material: peripheral blood, obtained before pregnancy. These receptors originate from a female donor with multiple sclerosis, enrolled in a pregnancy study.

This chain connects TRBV2 to TRBJ2-7, with TRBD1 as a possible D gene (5 bases). The germline CDR1 and CDR2 sequences are SNHLY and FYNNEI. The V gene lost 6 bases and the J gene lost 2 bases, with 8 bases spanning the gap. The CDR3 runs to 12 residues. CDR3 protein: CASSDSPYEQYF. The CDR3 bases are TGTGCCAGCAGCGACAGTCCCTACGAGCAGTACTTC.

This clone was detected once. J is TRBJ2-3 and V is TRBV28; D is uncertain. The V gene's germline CDR1 is MDHEN and CDR2 SYDVKM. The CDR3 extends over 18 amino acids. Trimming removed 5 bases from V and 3 bases from J, with 24 bases in between. The CDR3 protein is CASSRRPVISPATDTQYF. The CDR3 nucleotides read TGTGCCAGCAGTCGCCGCCCTGTAATTAGTCCAGCGACAGATACGCAGTATTTT.

Here the CDR3 reads CASSQVGELREQYF. DNA of the CDR3: TGCGCCAGCAGCCAAGTGGGAGAACTCCGAGAGCAGTACTTC. J is TRBJ2-7 and V is TRBV4-3; possible D gene TRBD2, 5 bases. The germline V and J ends were trimmed by 1 base and 7 bases, with 14 bases remaining between them. CDR1 is LGHNA, CDR2 YSLEER, per germline. The CDR3 extends over 14 amino acids.

Worth noting for this clone: A junction end diverges from the germline sequence, so it may reflect a read error. The chain joins TRBV13 to TRBJ2-1; TRBD2 might be the D (6 bases). CDR3 length equals 13 residues. From germline, CDR1 is PRHDT and CDR2 FYEKMQ (reference sequence). The CDR3, as DNA: TGTGCCAGCAGCCCACCCAGGGACTCCGCCTGCATCTTC. This encodes CASSPPRDSACIF.

The V and J genes are TRBV19 and TRBJ2-7; perhaps TRBD2 as D (6 bases). Germline V gene data show CDR1 as LNHDA and CDR2 as SQIVND (reference sequence). This CDR3 is built from 15 residues. The ends were cut back, 9 bases at V and 2 bases at J, with 20 bases in the middle. CDR3 in DNA: TGTGCCAGGGACCGCACCCGGGACTGTCCCTACGAGCAGTACTTC. It translates to CARDRTRDCPYEQYF.

J is TRBJ2-5 and V is TRBV27; possible D gene TRBD1, 6 bases. The CDR3 has 16 amino acids. Trimming removed 5 bases from V and 4 bases from J, with 20 bases in between. Germline lookup yields CDR1 MNHEY and CDR2 SMNVEV (reference sequence). The chain's CDR3 is CASSAQQGRVIETQYF. In DNA form, the CDR3 reads TGTGCCAGCAGTGCCCAACAGGGTCGGGTAATAGAGACCCAGTACTTC.

V and J are TRBV10-1 and TRBJ2-5; TRBD2 matches at 8 bases. The V gene end was trimmed by 6 bases and the J gene end by 2 bases; junction bases not matched to a gene: 8. The length of the CDR3 is 15 residues. Germline V CDR1 and CDR2: WNHNN, SYGVQD (reference sequence). CDR3 nucleotide sequence: TGCGCCAGCAGCTTTGGACTAGCCGGGCAAGAGACCCAGTACTTC. As protein: CASSFGLAGQETQYF.

This clone was seen more than once but under ten times. The chain is built from TRBV7-9 and TRBJ2-7; D is undetermined. CDR1 is SEHNR, CDR2 FQNEAQ, per germline (reference sequence). There are 13 residues in the CDR3. V lost 2 bases, J lost 0 bases, and 5 bases lay in between. CDR3 residues: CASSLMSSYEQYF. The CDR3 DNA reads as TGTGCCAGCAGCTTAATGAGCTCCTACGAGCAGTACTTC.

This chain uses TRBV5-1 with TRBJ2-7, with D maybe TRBD1 (5 bases). Germline V gene sequence: CDR1 SGHRS, CDR2 YFSETQ. The length of the CDR3 is 15 residues. Trimming cost V 0 bases and J 2 bases, with 12 bases left between them. The CDR3 loop reads CASSLEQVPAYEQYF. DNA for the CDR3: TGCGCCAGCAGCTTGGAACAGGTTCCAGCCTACGAGCAGTACTTC.

The chain links TRBV6-1 to TRBJ1-1, with TRBD1 matching 7 bases. This CDR3 has 10 residues. V shed 8 bases and J 8 bases; nucleotides not matched to a gene: 2. The V gene's germline CDR1 is MNHNS and CDR2 SASEGT. The CDR3 nucleotides are TGTGCCAGCTGGGACAGAGAAGCTTTCTTT. This encodes CASWDREAFF.

The chain combines TRBV30 with TRBJ2-4, with TRBD2 identical over 13 bases. The CDR3 totals 18 residues. The germline V gene has CDR1 GTSNPN and CDR2 SVGIG (reference sequence). The trim removed 1 base at V and 4 bases at J, leaving 10 bases unmatched. CDR3 sequence (DNA): TGTGCCTGGAGTGGGACTAGCGGGAGACCTCTAGCAAAAAACATTCAGTACTTC. Its translation: CAWSGTSGRPLAKNIQYF.

V usage is TRBV27 and J usage is TRBJ2-7; possibly TRBD1 for D (5 bases). The germline V and J ends were trimmed by 3 bases and 5 bases, with 17 bases remaining between them. Germline CDR1 reads MNHEY; CDR2 reads SMNVEV (reference sequence). This CDR3 has 15 amino acids. CDR3 nucleotide sequence: TGTGCCAGCAGTTTTACCAGGGAAGGTCGCAACGAGCAGTACTTC. Protein product: CASSFTREGRNEQYF.

This chain connects TRBV10-3 to TRBJ2-5; 8 nucleotides match TRBD2. V gave up 4 bases and J gave up 1 base; unmatched junction bases: 2. This CDR3 is 14 amino acids long. The germline V gene encodes CDR1 ENHRY and CDR2 SYGVKD. The CDR3 nucleotides are TGTGCCATCAGTGTTAGCGGGACCCAAGAGACCCAGTACTTC. This codes for CAISVSGTQETQYF.

The chain is built from TRBV6-6 and TRBJ2-3; tentative D call: TRBD1 (5 bases). The CDR3 is 14 residues long. The germline gives CDR1 MNHNY, CDR2 SVGAGI (reference sequence). The V and J ends lost 6 bases and 4 bases respectively, with 14 bases between them. Here the CDR3 DNA reads TGTGCCAGCAGGCCATACAGGACGGCAGATACGCAGTATTTT. Residues: CASRPYRTADTQYF.

The chain is built from TRBV5-8 and TRBJ2-1, with 10 bases lining up with TRBD1. The CDR3 totals 15 residues. CDR1 is SGHTS and CDR2 is YDEGEE in the germline V gene. Trimming took 4 bases from V and 9 from J; bases not matched to a gene: 10. The CDR3 DNA sequence: TGTGCCAGCAGCCTCCGGGACAGGGGTTACCGTGAGCAGTTCTTC. It yields the protein CASSLRDRGYREQFF.

This rearrangement joins TRBV19 to TRBJ1-1; D may be TRBD1 (6 bases). This CDR3 has 11 amino acids. The germline CDR1 and CDR2 sequences are LNHDA and SQIVND (reference sequence). The V gene lost 4 bases and the J gene lost 10 bases, with 10 bases spanning the gap. CDR3 loop: CASSTTGPAFF. The CDR3 nucleotides read TGTGCCAGTAGTACGACAGGCCCAGCTTTCTTT.